The rows below give T cell receptor beta chains drawn from one sample of a study of OX40 agonist ivuxolimab in advanced cancers. Some clones are missing from TCRdb's copy, which holds only in-frame ones; the method was immunoSEQ multiplex PCR. The sample includes 72,000 or so clones, almost 90% seen only once; the top ten take under 1%. Here the sequenced sample was CD4+ or CD8+ T cells sorted from blood, taken in a trial of the OX40 agonist ivuxolimab. The source of these receptors is an adult with an advanced solid tumor such as melanoma, head and neck, liver or kidney cancer. The CDR3 runs from the conserved cysteine through the conserved F or W. The order of the fields is J gene, clone size, D gene, V gene, CDR3 protein, CDR3 DNA. The D gene is left open where the match is weak. Size is stated for part of the rows, as once, few or many counts, or as a class when the clone is expanded.

j_gene: TRBJ2-1; abundance: .; d_gene: TRBD2; v_gene: TRBV7-2; CDR3aa: CASNDEAGGHNEQFF; CDR3nt: TGTGCCAGCAACGACGAGGCGGGAGGGCACAATGAGCAGTTCTTC
j_gene: TRBJ2-5; abundance: .; d_gene: .; v_gene: TRBV7-2; CDR3aa: CASSLLAAGQETQYF; CDR3nt: TGTGCCAGCAGCTTATTGGCGGCCGGCCAAGAGACCCAGTACTTC
j_gene: TRBJ2-7; abundance: .; d_gene: .; v_gene: TRBV6-5; CDR3aa: CASSYSVHEQYF; CDR3nt: TGTGCCAGCAGTTACTCCGTCCACGAGCAGTACTTC
j_gene: TRBJ2-2; abundance: .; d_gene: .; v_gene: TRBV4-3; CDR3aa: CASSQVRNTGELFF; CDR3nt: TGCGCCAGCAGCCAAGTCAGAAACACCGGGGAGCTGTTTTTT
j_gene: TRBJ2-2; abundance: .; d_gene: TRBD2; v_gene: TRBV7-2; CDR3aa: CASSRKAGPGELFF; CDR3nt: TGTGCCAGCAGCAGGAAAGCGGGACCCGGGGAGCTGTTTTTT
j_gene: TRBJ2-1; abundance: .; d_gene: .; v_gene: TRBV11-1; CDR3aa: CASSLGDKYNEQFF; CDR3nt: TGTGCCAGCAGCTTAGGGGACAAGTACAATGAGCAGTTCTTC
j_gene: TRBJ1-2; abundance: .; d_gene: TRBD1; v_gene: TRBV4-3; CDR3aa: CASSLWTGIDYGYTF; CDR3nt: TGCGCCAGCAGCCTCTGGACAGGGATAGACTATGGCTACACCTTC
j_gene: TRBJ1-6; abundance: .; d_gene: .; v_gene: TRBV6-6; CDR3aa: CASCGQRNSPLHF; CDR3nt: TGTGCCAGCTGCGGACAGCGTAATTCACCCCTCCACTTT
j_gene: TRBJ2-2; abundance: .; d_gene: TRBD1; v_gene: TRBV10-3; CDR3aa: CAIARLSGTGTGELFF; CDR3nt: TGTGCCATCGCCCGCCTGTCCGGGACAGGCACCGGGGAGCTGTTTTTT
j_gene: TRBJ2-3; abundance: .; d_gene: TRBD2; v_gene: TRBV7-9; CDR3aa: CASSQLAGGADTQYF; CDR3nt: TGTGCCAGCAGCCAACTAGCGGGTGGAGCAGATACGCAGTATTTT
j_gene: TRBJ2-1; abundance: .; d_gene: TRBD2; v_gene: TRBV7-6; CDR3aa: CANSRSGGAGEQFF; CDR3nt: TGTGCCAACAGTCGTAGCGGGGGGGCCGGTGAGCAGTTCTTC
j_gene: TRBJ2-6; abundance: .; d_gene: TRBD2; v_gene: TRBV4-1; CDR3aa: CASSLSPSGRNSGANVLTF; CDR3nt: TGCGCCAGCAGCCTTTCCCCTAGCGGGAGAAACTCTGGGGCCAACGTCCTGACTTTC
j_gene: TRBJ1-6; abundance: .; d_gene: TRBD1; v_gene: TRBV2; CDR3aa: CASSSSGQGRSYNSPLHF; CDR3nt: TGTGCCAGCAGCAGCTCAGGACAGGGAAGGTCCTATAATTCACCCCTCCACTTT
j_gene: TRBJ2-7; abundance: .; d_gene: TRBD1; v_gene: TRBV27; CDR3aa: CASSLDRVRSYEQYF; CDR3nt: TGTGCCAGCAGTTTAGACAGGGTCCGATCCTACGAGCAGTACTTC
j_gene: TRBJ1-3; abundance: .; d_gene: .; v_gene: TRBV6-5; CDR3aa: CASSYSGAGSGNTIYF; CDR3nt: TGTGCCAGCAGTTACTCGGGAGCGGGGTCTGGAAACACCATATATTTT
j_gene: TRBJ1-5; abundance: .; d_gene: .; v_gene: TRBV2; CDR3aa: CASSEGGKPLEGQPQHF; CDR3nt: TGTGCCAGCAGTGAAGGGGGGAAACCCCTGGAGGGTCAGCCCCAGCATTTT
j_gene: TRBJ1-2; abundance: .; d_gene: .; v_gene: TRBV30; CDR3aa: CAGTGLGYGYTF; CDR3nt: TGTGCCGGTACAGGGCTTGGCTATGGCTACACCTTC
j_gene: TRBJ2-5; abundance: few; d_gene: TRBD1; v_gene: TRBV18; CDR3aa: CASSPYRGQETQYF; CDR3nt: TGTGCCAGCTCACCCTACAGGGGGCAAGAGACCCAGTACTTC
j_gene: TRBJ1-4; abundance: .; d_gene: .; v_gene: TRBV30; CDR3aa: CAWSVSGRPPTNEKLFF; CDR3nt: TGTGCCTGGAGTGTCTCTGGACGCCCCCCAACTAATGAAAAACTGTTTTTT
j_gene: TRBJ2-3; abundance: few; d_gene: .; v_gene: TRBV7-2; CDR3aa: CASSKQFGGRTDTQYF; CDR3nt: TGTGCCAGCAGCAAACAATTCGGGGGACGCACAGATACGCAGTATTTT
j_gene: TRBJ2-5; abundance: once; d_gene: .; v_gene: TRBV18; CDR3aa: CASSPYGTNPAETQYF; CDR3nt: TGTGCCAGCTCACCCTATGGGACGAACCCAGCGGAGACCCAGTACTTC
j_gene: TRBJ2-5; abundance: .; d_gene: .; v_gene: TRBV2; CDR3aa: CASRPRFIREETQYF; CDR3nt: TGTGCCAGCAGACCCCGTTTCATTCGTGAAGAGACCCAGTACTTC
j_gene: TRBJ1-5; abundance: .; d_gene: .; v_gene: TRBV29-1; CDR3aa: CSVGQAPNQPQHF; CDR3nt: TGCAGCGTTGGACAGGCCCCCAATCAGCCCCAGCATTTT
j_gene: TRBJ1-2; abundance: once; d_gene: TRBD1; v_gene: TRBV28; CDR3aa: CASSLLGQGEYGYTF; CDR3nt: TGTGCCAGCAGTTTATTGGGGCAGGGGGAGTATGGCTACACCTTC
j_gene: TRBJ2-2; abundance: once; d_gene: .; v_gene: TRBV4-3; CDR3aa: CASSQDRWGTGELFF; CDR3nt: TGCGCCAGCAGCCAAGATCGGTGGGGCACCGGGGAGCTGTTTTTT
j_gene: TRBJ2-5; abundance: .; d_gene: .; v_gene: TRBV7-2; CDR3aa: CASRDRVGAHETQYF; CDR3nt: TGTGCCAGCAGAGATCGTGTGGGGGCTCACGAGACCCAGTACTTC
j_gene: TRBJ2-7; abundance: .; d_gene: .; v_gene: TRBV15; CDR3aa: CATSRDSYEQYF; CDR3nt: TGTGCCACCAGCAGAGATAGCTACGAGCAGTACTTC
j_gene: TRBJ1-6; abundance: .; d_gene: TRBD1; v_gene: TRBV7-2; CDR3aa: CASSLGRQGISPLHF; CDR3nt: TGTGCCAGCAGCTTAGGGAGACAGGGGATTTCACCCCTCCACTTT
j_gene: TRBJ2-7; abundance: .; d_gene: .; v_gene: TRBV6-6; CDR3aa: CASSSTRITSTDRYF; CDR3nt: TGTGCCAGCAGTTCGACCCGCATAACCTCGACAGATCGGTACTTC
j_gene: TRBJ2-7; abundance: .; d_gene: TRBD2; v_gene: TRBV28; CDR3aa: CASSLTRAGGPHEQYF; CDR3nt: TGTGCCAGCAGTCTCACTCGAGCGGGAGGGCCCCACGAGCAGTACTTC
j_gene: TRBJ2-1; abundance: .; d_gene: .; v_gene: TRBV27; CDR3aa: CASSLRGEQFF; CDR3nt: TGTGCCAGCAGTTTACGTGGTGAGCAGTTCTTC
j_gene: TRBJ1-2; abundance: .; d_gene: TRBD1; v_gene: TRBV2; CDR3aa: CASESGGYGYTF; CDR3nt: TGTGCCAGCGAATCAGGGGGGTATGGCTACACCTTC
j_gene: TRBJ2-3; abundance: .; d_gene: .; v_gene: TRBV28; CDR3aa: CASSLGRGWNTDTQYF; CDR3nt: TGTGCCAGCAGTTTAGGGCGGGGTTGGAACACAGATACGCAGTATTTT
j_gene: TRBJ2-1; abundance: .; d_gene: TRBD1; v_gene: TRBV29-1; CDR3aa: CSAGTGGANEQFF; CDR3nt: TGCAGCGCCGGGACAGGGGGCGCGAATGAGCAGTTCTTC
j_gene: TRBJ2-7; abundance: .; d_gene: TRBD2; v_gene: TRBV2; CDR3aa: CASSRLAGLYEQYF; CDR3nt: TGTGCCAGCAGTCGACTAGCGGGACTCTACGAGCAGTACTTC
j_gene: TRBJ2-7; abundance: .; d_gene: TRBD2; v_gene: TRBV7-2; CDR3aa: CASSLGLAAGYEQYF; CDR3nt: TGTGCCAGCAGCTTAGGACTAGCGGCAGGCTACGAGCAGTACTTC
j_gene: TRBJ2-7; abundance: .; d_gene: TRBD2; v_gene: TRBV11-3; CDR3aa: CASSLDLAVNTYEQYF; CDR3nt: TGTGCCAGCAGCTTAGACCTAGCGGTAAATACCTACGAGCAGTACTTC
j_gene: TRBJ2-5; abundance: .; d_gene: TRBD2; v_gene: TRBV11-2; CDR3aa: CASSVHSGKGMETQYF; CDR3nt: TGTGCCAGCAGCGTCCATAGCGGGAAGGGAATGGAGACCCAGTACTTC
j_gene: TRBJ1-1; abundance: .; d_gene: .; v_gene: TRBV6-5; CDR3aa: CASRKQGNTEAFF; CDR3nt: TGTGCCAGCAGAAAACAGGGGAACACTGAAGCTTTCTTT
j_gene: TRBJ1-3; abundance: .; d_gene: .; v_gene: TRBV4-3; CDR3aa: CASSQDIQVSGNTIYF; CDR3nt: TGCGCCAGCAGCCAAGATATACAGGTCTCTGGAAACACCATATATTTT
j_gene: TRBJ2-1; abundance: .; d_gene: .; v_gene: TRBV7-9; CDR3aa: CASSLPPYNEQFF; CDR3nt: TGTGCCAGCAGCTTACCTCCCTACAATGAGCAGTTCTTC
j_gene: TRBJ1-6; abundance: .; d_gene: TRBD1; v_gene: TRBV19; CDR3aa: CASNPVGQSNSPLHF; CDR3nt: TGTGCCAGTAACCCCGTGGGACAGTCGAATTCACCCCTCCACTTT
j_gene: TRBJ2-1; abundance: .; d_gene: TRBD1; v_gene: TRBV11-2; CDR3aa: CASSSSDRALNEQFF; CDR3nt: TGTGCCAGCAGCTCCTCCGACAGGGCCCTCAATGAGCAGTTCTTC
j_gene: TRBJ2-1; abundance: .; d_gene: TRBD1; v_gene: TRBV19; CDR3aa: CASASKRQGPGGEQFF; CDR3nt: TGTGCCAGTGCATCCAAAAGACAGGGGCCCGGGGGTGAGCAGTTCTTC
j_gene: TRBJ2-3; abundance: .; d_gene: TRBD2; v_gene: TRBV4-1; CDR3aa: CASSQVGTSGSADTQYF; CDR3nt: TGCGCCAGCAGCCAAGTTGGGACTAGCGGGTCGGCAGATACGCAGTATTTT
j_gene: TRBJ2-3; abundance: .; d_gene: .; v_gene: TRBV19; CDR3aa: CASKPGDFSTDTQYF; CDR3nt: TGTGCCAGCAAACCGGGGGACTTCAGCACAGATACGCAGTATTTT
j_gene: TRBJ1-2; abundance: .; d_gene: TRBD1; v_gene: TRBV6-1; CDR3aa: CASSAPGQQREGYGYTF; CDR3nt: TGTGCCAGCAGTGCCCCGGGACAGCAAAGGGAGGGCTATGGCTACACCTTC
j_gene: TRBJ1-3; abundance: .; d_gene: TRBD1; v_gene: TRBV5-5; CDR3aa: CASTPDRAGNTIYF; CDR3nt: TGTGCCAGCACCCCCGACAGGGCTGGAAACACCATATATTTT
j_gene: TRBJ2-7; abundance: .; d_gene: TRBD2; v_gene: TRBV9; CDR3aa: CASSPGASGSYEQYF; CDR3nt: TGTGCCAGCAGCCCCGGGGCTAGCGGGAGTTACGAGCAGTACTTC
j_gene: TRBJ2-3; abundance: .; d_gene: TRBD2; v_gene: TRBV5-1; CDR3aa: CASSFQGLAGSTDTQYF; CDR3nt: TGCGCCAGCAGCTTCCAGGGACTAGCGGGGTCCACAGATACGCAGTATTTT
j_gene: TRBJ2-1; abundance: .; d_gene: TRBD2; v_gene: TRBV4-3; CDR3aa: CASSQGPAGSSYNEQFF; CDR3nt: TGCGCCAGCAGCCAAGGCCCAGCGGGAAGCTCCTACAATGAGCAGTTCTTC
j_gene: TRBJ1-5; abundance: .; d_gene: TRBD1; v_gene: TRBV4-1; CDR3aa: CASSQDPGGDQPQHF; CDR3nt: TGCGCCAGCAGCCAAGATCCAGGGGGCGATCAGCCCCAGCATTTT
j_gene: TRBJ1-3; abundance: once; d_gene: .; v_gene: TRBV9; CDR3aa: CASSVGSWGNTIYF; CDR3nt: TGTGCCAGCAGCGTAGGGTCTTGGGGAAACACCATATATTTT
j_gene: TRBJ2-1; abundance: .; d_gene: .; v_gene: TRBV15; CDR3aa: CATSRDPGTYNEQFF; CDR3nt: TGTGCCACCAGCAGAGACCCCGGGACCTACAATGAGCAGTTCTTC
j_gene: TRBJ1-2; abundance: once; d_gene: TRBD1; v_gene: TRBV7-2; CDR3aa: CASSFAGGGYGYTF; CDR3nt: TGTGCCAGCAGCTTCGCAGGGGGCGGTTATGGCTACACCTTC
j_gene: TRBJ2-1; abundance: .; d_gene: TRBD2; v_gene: TRBV28; CDR3aa: CASGLAYNEQFF; CDR3nt: TGTGCCAGCGGACTAGCGTACAATGAGCAGTTCTTC
j_gene: TRBJ1-6; abundance: once; d_gene: .; v_gene: TRBV19; CDR3aa: CASSIGGNSPLHF; CDR3nt: TGTGCCAGTAGTATAGGGGGGAATTCACCCCTCCACTTT
j_gene: TRBJ1-2; abundance: .; d_gene: TRBD1; v_gene: TRBV18; CDR3aa: CASSPQGIANYGYTF; CDR3nt: TGTGCCAGCTCCCCACAGGGGATAGCTAACTATGGCTACACCTTC
j_gene: TRBJ2-2; abundance: .; d_gene: .; v_gene: TRBV7-3; CDR3aa: CASSFPRGELFF; CDR3nt: TGTGCCAGCAGCTTCCCACGTGGGGAGCTGTTTTTT
j_gene: TRBJ2-7; abundance: .; d_gene: .; v_gene: TRBV7-6; CDR3aa: CASSVSYEQYF; CDR3nt: TGTGCCAGCAGCGTATCCTACGAGCAGTACTTC